This is a list of T cell receptor beta chains from one sample in a study of cytomegalovirus exposure and HLA in healthy donors. TCRdb's copy holds only in-frame clones and misses some; the assay was immunoSEQ multiplex PCR. The sample carries tens of thousands of clones, around 97% recorded once. Sample: PBMCs. The origin of the receptors is a woman under 30 in good health and CMV-seropositive. The CDR3 runs from the conserved cysteine through the conserved F or W. D genes are given only for firm matches. Size values are once, few and many counts, or a class for expanded clones, and some rows have none.

cdr3_nt: TGTGCCAGTAGTATAGTAACAGGAAACTATGGCTACACCTTC
cdr3_aa: CASSIVTGNYGYTF
d_call: -
j_call: TRBJ1-2
v_call: TRBV19
clone_size: -

cdr3_nt: TGTGCCAGCGGACAGACTCTCGACACTGAAGCTTTCTTT
cdr3_aa: CASGQTLDTEAFF
d_call: -
j_call: TRBJ1-1
v_call: TRBV2
clone_size: -

cdr3_nt: TGTGCCACCAGCAGATTTTACCGGGAAAGCAATCAGCCCCAGCATTTT
cdr3_aa: CATSRFYRESNQPQHF
d_call: -
j_call: TRBJ1-5
v_call: TRBV15
clone_size: -

cdr3_nt: TGCAGCGTTAGGACTAGCGAGATCACAGATACGCAGTATTTT
cdr3_aa: CSVRTSEITDTQYF
d_call: TRBD2
j_call: TRBJ2-3
v_call: TRBV29-1
clone_size: -

cdr3_nt: TGTGCCTGGAGTGTACCCCCTTGGCAGGGCAACACTGAAGCTTTCTTT
cdr3_aa: CAWSVPPWQGNTEAFF
d_call: -
j_call: TRBJ1-1
v_call: TRBV30
clone_size: few

cdr3_nt: TGTGCCAGCACTTTCCTAGATCCGGGACAGGGCTACGAGCAGTACTTC
cdr3_aa: CASTFLDPGQGYEQYF
d_call: TRBD1
j_call: TRBJ2-7
v_call: TRBV6-6
clone_size: -

cdr3_nt: TGTGCCAGCCGGGGAGGGGCAGGGGAGCAGTACTTC
cdr3_aa: CASRGGAGEQYF
d_call: TRBD2
j_call: TRBJ2-7
v_call: TRBV2
clone_size: -

cdr3_nt: TGTGCCATCAGTGAGCCAGACAGGATCGAGCAGTACTTC
cdr3_aa: CAISEPDRIEQYF
d_call: -
j_call: TRBJ2-7
v_call: TRBV10-3
clone_size: once

cdr3_nt: TGTGCCAGCAGCTTCCAGCCGGACTCCTCCTACAATGAGCAGTTCTTC
cdr3_aa: CASSFQPDSSYNEQFF
d_call: -
j_call: TRBJ2-1
v_call: TRBV9
clone_size: -

cdr3_nt: TGTGCCAGCAGTTTCCCCCGATGGACTAACTCCTACAATGAGCAGTTCTTC
cdr3_aa: CASSFPRWTNSYNEQFF
d_call: -
j_call: TRBJ2-1
v_call: TRBV28
clone_size: -

cdr3_nt: TGCAGCGTTTTATCCGCGGCAACTAATGAAAAACTGTTTTTT
cdr3_aa: CSVLSAATNEKLFF
d_call: -
j_call: TRBJ1-4
v_call: TRBV29-1
clone_size: -

cdr3_nt: TGCGCCAGCAGCCTCCGGACAGCCGCTGGGTATGAGCAGTTCTTC
cdr3_aa: CASSLRTAAGYEQFF
d_call: -
j_call: TRBJ2-1
v_call: TRBV4-1
clone_size: -

cdr3_nt: TGTGCCAGTATGGGCATCTCTCAGGGCACCTTC
cdr3_aa: CASMGISQGTF
d_call: -
j_call: TRBJ1-2
v_call: TRBV19
clone_size: -

cdr3_nt: TGTGCCAGCAGCCCCCAGTTGGGGGGCTATGGCTACACCTTC
cdr3_aa: CASSPQLGGYGYTF
d_call: -
j_call: TRBJ1-2
v_call: TRBV14
clone_size: -

cdr3_nt: TGTGCTAGCAGCTTAGTGGGACAGGGCCCTCCGATACGGGGCTACACCTTC
cdr3_aa: CASSLVGQGPPIRGYTF
d_call: TRBD1
j_call: TRBJ1-2
v_call: TRBV7-7
clone_size: -

cdr3_nt: TGTGCCAGCAGTCTAGGGACAGATTACAATGAGCAGTTCTTC
cdr3_aa: CASSLGTDYNEQFF
d_call: TRBD1
j_call: TRBJ2-1
v_call: TRBV28
clone_size: -

cdr3_nt: TGTGCCAGCAGCTTAAGCGGGTCGACGTACAATGAGCAGTTCTTC
cdr3_aa: CASSLSGSTYNEQFF
d_call: -
j_call: TRBJ2-1
v_call: TRBV11-3
clone_size: -

cdr3_nt: TGTGCCAGCAGCCCGATCGGACTAGCGGGTTCCTACGAGCAGTACTTC
cdr3_aa: CASSPIGLAGSYEQYF
d_call: TRBD2
j_call: TRBJ2-7
v_call: TRBV4-2
clone_size: -

cdr3_nt: TGTGCCAGCAGTTTCAGGGGTAACAATCAGCCCCAGCATTTT
cdr3_aa: CASSFRGNNQPQHF
d_call: -
j_call: TRBJ1-5
v_call: TRBV28
clone_size: -

cdr3_nt: TGTGCCAGCAGGAGCTACAATGAGCAGTTCTTC
cdr3_aa: CASRSYNEQFF
d_call: -
j_call: TRBJ2-1
v_call: TRBV27
clone_size: -

cdr3_nt: TGTGCCAGTAGTCCCCAGGGCCTATCTAGCACAGATACGCAGTATTTT
cdr3_aa: CASSPQGLSSTDTQYF
d_call: -
j_call: TRBJ2-3
v_call: TRBV19
clone_size: few

cdr3_nt: TGTGCCAGCAGCCAAGAAACAAGCGGGAGGGCCTATGAGCAGTTCTTC
cdr3_aa: CASSQETSGRAYEQFF
d_call: TRBD2
j_call: TRBJ2-1
v_call: TRBV4-2
clone_size: -

cdr3_nt: TGCGCCAGCCGTACAGGGCATAGCAATCAGCCCCAGCATTTT
cdr3_aa: CASRTGHSNQPQHF
d_call: -
j_call: TRBJ1-5
v_call: TRBV10-2
clone_size: -

cdr3_nt: TGTGCCAGCAGCGTAGTTCAGGGGGCTGAGCAGTTCTTC
cdr3_aa: CASSVVQGAEQFF
d_call: TRBD1
j_call: TRBJ2-1
v_call: TRBV9
clone_size: once

cdr3_nt: TGTGCCAGCAGTTTCGGGACAGGGTCGGACAATGAGCAGTTCTTC
cdr3_aa: CASSFGTGSDNEQFF
d_call: TRBD1
j_call: TRBJ2-1
v_call: TRBV6-5
clone_size: -

cdr3_nt: TGTGCCAGCAGTTTTTCTAGGACAGGGTTCACTGAAGCTTTCTTT
cdr3_aa: CASSFSRTGFTEAFF
d_call: TRBD1
j_call: TRBJ1-1
v_call: TRBV27
clone_size: -

cdr3_nt: TGTGCCAGCCTTTACCCCAGGGGGGTGACCGGGGAGCTGTTTTTT
cdr3_aa: CASLYPRGVTGELFF
d_call: -
j_call: TRBJ2-2
v_call: TRBV28
clone_size: -

cdr3_nt: TGTGCCAGCAGTGAAGTAGAGGGACAGATTGGAAACACCATATATTTT
cdr3_aa: CASSEVEGQIGNTIYF
d_call: TRBD1
j_call: TRBJ1-3
v_call: TRBV6-1
clone_size: once

cdr3_nt: TGTGCCAGCAGTTCCAATCGTCTGCGGCAGTACTTC
cdr3_aa: CASSSNRLRQYF
d_call: -
j_call: TRBJ2-7
v_call: TRBV27
clone_size: few

cdr3_nt: TGTGCCAGTAGTATAGTCAGGGCAAAGACCCAGTACTTC
cdr3_aa: CASSIVRAKTQYF
d_call: -
j_call: TRBJ2-5
v_call: TRBV19
clone_size: once

cdr3_nt: TGTGCCAGCAGTTTACACGGCACTGAAGCTTTCTTT
cdr3_aa: CASSLHGTEAFF
d_call: -
j_call: TRBJ1-1
v_call: TRBV27
clone_size: -

cdr3_nt: TGCAGCTCTACTAGCGGGGGCCTCACAGATACGCAGTATTTT
cdr3_aa: CSSTSGGLTDTQYF
d_call: TRBD2
j_call: TRBJ2-3
v_call: TRBV29-1
clone_size: once

cdr3_nt: TGCGCCAGCAGCCAAGACAGGGGGTTTGAAGCTTTCTTT
cdr3_aa: CASSQDRGFEAFF
d_call: TRBD1
j_call: TRBJ1-1
v_call: TRBV4-1
clone_size: -

cdr3_nt: TGTGCCAGCTTGGTGGGGCATACGCAGTATTTT
cdr3_aa: CASLVGHTQYF
d_call: -
j_call: TRBJ2-3
v_call: TRBV27
clone_size: -

cdr3_nt: TGTGCCAGCAGGAAGGGTGGCCTAGCTGCCAATACGCAGTATTTT
cdr3_aa: CASRKGGLAANTQYF
d_call: -
j_call: TRBJ2-3
v_call: TRBV27
clone_size: -

cdr3_nt: TGTGCCAGCATAGCTAGCGGATACAATGAGCAGTTCTTC
cdr3_aa: CASIASGYNEQFF
d_call: TRBD2
j_call: TRBJ2-1
v_call: TRBV2
clone_size: once

cdr3_nt: TGTGCCAGCAGCGGTAACACCGGGGAGCTGTTTTTT
cdr3_aa: CASSGNTGELFF
d_call: -
j_call: TRBJ2-2
v_call: TRBV6-5
clone_size: -

cdr3_nt: TGTGCCAGTACGATTAGTTTTAACTATGGCTACACCTTC
cdr3_aa: CASTISFNYGYTF
d_call: -
j_call: TRBJ1-2
v_call: TRBV6-1
clone_size: -

cdr3_nt: TGCGCCAGCAGCCAAGTCCCCGGGACTAGCGGGGCTTACAATGAGCAGTTCTTC
cdr3_aa: CASSQVPGTSGAYNEQFF
d_call: TRBD2
j_call: TRBJ2-1
v_call: TRBV4-1
clone_size: -

cdr3_nt: TGTGCCAGCAGTTCCATCTGGGACAGCTCCTACGAGCAGTACTTC
cdr3_aa: CASSSIWDSSYEQYF
d_call: TRBD1
j_call: TRBJ2-7
v_call: TRBV27
clone_size: -

cdr3_nt: TGTGCCAGCAGCTTCCGGAGACAGGCTCAAGAGACCCAGTACTTC
cdr3_aa: CASSFRRQAQETQYF
d_call: -
j_call: TRBJ2-5
v_call: TRBV6-1
clone_size: -

cdr3_nt: TGTGCCAGCAGCTTAGCGCGGACTCAGGACACAGATACGCAGTATTTT
cdr3_aa: CASSLARTQDTDTQYF
d_call: -
j_call: TRBJ2-3
v_call: TRBV7-9
clone_size: -

cdr3_nt: TGTGCCAGCAGCTTATTGACTAGCGGGAGTACGGATGAGCAGTTCTTC
cdr3_aa: CASSLLTSGSTDEQFF
d_call: TRBD2
j_call: TRBJ2-1
v_call: TRBV11-2
clone_size: -

cdr3_nt: TGTGCCAGCAGCACCCTGAAGCGGGAAGGAACCGGGGAGCTGTTTTTT
cdr3_aa: CASSTLKREGTGELFF
d_call: TRBD2
j_call: TRBJ2-2
v_call: TRBV7-9
clone_size: -

cdr3_nt: TGTGCCAGCAGCTTATCTAGCGGGGGCTCCTACGAGCAGTACTTC
cdr3_aa: CASSLSSGGSYEQYF
d_call: TRBD2
j_call: TRBJ2-7
v_call: TRBV7-6
clone_size: -

cdr3_nt: TGTGCCAGCAGCGAACCGGGACAGGGGGCCACCGGGGAGCTGTTTTTT
cdr3_aa: CASSEPGQGATGELFF
d_call: TRBD1
j_call: TRBJ2-2
v_call: TRBV7-9
clone_size: -

cdr3_nt: TGCGCCAGCAGCCAAGACCAGGGACAGGGGCGAGAAAAACTGTTTTTT
cdr3_aa: CASSQDQGQGREKLFF
d_call: TRBD1
j_call: TRBJ1-4
v_call: TRBV4-1
clone_size: few

cdr3_nt: TGTGCCAGCAGCTCTACAGGGGGGTTCGCAGATACGCAGTATTTT
cdr3_aa: CASSSTGGFADTQYF
d_call: TRBD1
j_call: TRBJ2-3
v_call: TRBV5-5
clone_size: -

cdr3_nt: TGTGCCAGCTCCCCCGTCTCCTTC
cdr3_aa: CASSPVSF
d_call: -
j_call: TRBJ1-2
v_call: TRBV6-1
clone_size: -

cdr3_nt: TGTGCCAGCAGTTTAATGCAGGCGCGGGGCTGCACCTTC
cdr3_aa: CASSLMQARGCTF
d_call: -
j_call: TRBJ1-2
v_call: TRBV28
clone_size: -

cdr3_nt: TGTGCCAGCAGTTTAGGAGGTGCCGACAATGAGCAGTTCTTC
cdr3_aa: CASSLGGADNEQFF
d_call: -
j_call: TRBJ2-1
v_call: TRBV28
clone_size: -

cdr3_nt: TGTGCCAGCAGCTTAGAGGTCAGACAGCCCCAGCATTTT
cdr3_aa: CASSLEVRQPQHF
d_call: -
j_call: TRBJ1-5
v_call: TRBV11-2
clone_size: -

cdr3_nt: TGTGCCAGCATCCGAAGACATTCCACCTACGAGCAGTACTTC
cdr3_aa: CASIRRHSTYEQYF
d_call: -
j_call: TRBJ2-7
v_call: TRBV5-6
clone_size: -

cdr3_nt: TGTGCCAGCAGCCGGGACAGTGGCGAGACCCAGTACTTC
cdr3_aa: CASSRDSGETQYF
d_call: TRBD1
j_call: TRBJ2-5
v_call: TRBV14
clone_size: -

cdr3_nt: TGTGCCAGCAGCTCCGGACTATCTTACGAGCAGTACTTC
cdr3_aa: CASSSGLSYEQYF
d_call: -
j_call: TRBJ2-7
v_call: TRBV7-3
clone_size: -

cdr3_nt: TGTGCCAGTAGATATCGGGATAATGAGCAGTTCTTC
cdr3_aa: CASRYRDNEQFF
d_call: -
j_call: TRBJ2-1
v_call: TRBV19
clone_size: -

cdr3_nt: TGTGCCAGCAGATGGGGAGACACCGGGGAGCTGTTTTTT
cdr3_aa: CASRWGDTGELFF
d_call: -
j_call: TRBJ2-2
v_call: TRBV6-6
clone_size: once

cdr3_nt: TGTGCCAGCCAGGCAAGCACTGAAGCTTTCTTT
cdr3_aa: CASQASTEAFF
d_call: -
j_call: TRBJ1-1
v_call: TRBV2
clone_size: -

cdr3_nt: TGCAGCGTTGAGGCGCCAGGGTCAGATACGCAGTATTTT
cdr3_aa: CSVEAPGSDTQYF
d_call: -
j_call: TRBJ2-3
v_call: TRBV29-1
clone_size: -

cdr3_nt: TGTGCCAGCATTAATACAGGGATACGAGAGACCCAGTACTTC
cdr3_aa: CASINTGIRETQYF
d_call: -
j_call: TRBJ2-5
v_call: TRBV28
clone_size: -